This TCR beta chain originates from a study of blood T cells in healthy people across ages. This clonotype was observed a handful of times. Healthy Russian Caucasian donors spanned ages about 6 to 100 years. No fewer than 5 micrograms of total RNA were isolated from every sample. A second PCR, run for roughly 7 to 11 cycles, used a sample-barcoded 5' primer plus a J-beta primer mix. MiXCR, run by TCRdb on the 5' RACE reads, gives a single entry per CDR3 protein. The table includes fewer than 1,000,000 distinct CDR3 sequences, about 46% detected once. The V and J ends lost 6 bases and 0 bases respectively, with 14 bases between them. This CDR3 region has 15 residues. Germline values: CDR1 MDHEN, CDR2 SYDVKM.

Sequencing was carried out using blood. The source is a man of 80 years or more in good health. The chain uses TRBV28 and TRBJ1-1; D gene ambiguous. Written as DNA, the CDR3 is TGTGCCAGCAGAACCCATGCACCTATGAACACTGAAGCTTTCTTT. Translated: CASRTHAPMNTEAFF.